The T cell receptor (beta chain) under discussion was sequenced for a study of blood T cell repertoires in COVID-19. Turning to the study itself: The analysed material was cDNA or gDNA that came from T cells, B-cell-depleted T cells, or PBMCs.

Here immunoSEQ multiplex PCR was the method, and the copy in TCRdb shows in-frame clones only, minus some. The table lists approximately 320,000 clones, roughly 91% of them singletons, with around 10% in the top ten. The length of the CDR3 is 14 residues. CDR1 is SGHRS and CDR2 is YFSETQ in the germline V gene. The V end lost 0 bases, the J end lost 0 bases, and 5 bases lay between the germline ends. Seattle's enrolled individuals joined amid active infection and were then monitored longitudinally. This TCR was sampled from a woman aged 30 to 39 with COVID-19, enrolled during active disease. Sequenced material: peripheral blood. The V gene is TRBV5-1, the J gene TRBJ2-3, with D hard to call. The CDR3 sequence is CASSLAASTDTQYF. In DNA form, the CDR3 reads TGCGCCAGCAGCTTGGCCGCGAGCACAGATACGCAGTATTTT.